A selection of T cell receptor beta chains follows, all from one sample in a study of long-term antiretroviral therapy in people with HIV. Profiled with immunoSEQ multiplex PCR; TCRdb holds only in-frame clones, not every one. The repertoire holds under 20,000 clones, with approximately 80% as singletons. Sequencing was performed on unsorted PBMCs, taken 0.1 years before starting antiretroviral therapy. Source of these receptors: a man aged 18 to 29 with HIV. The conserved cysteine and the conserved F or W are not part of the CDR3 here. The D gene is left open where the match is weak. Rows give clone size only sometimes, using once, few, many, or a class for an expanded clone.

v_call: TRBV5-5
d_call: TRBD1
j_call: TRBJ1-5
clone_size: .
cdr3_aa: ASSSQGGMSNQPQH

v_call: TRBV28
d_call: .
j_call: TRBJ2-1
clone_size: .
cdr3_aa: ASSHNNEQF

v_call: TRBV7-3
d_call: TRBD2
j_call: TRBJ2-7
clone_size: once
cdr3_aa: ASSLGRGDYEQY

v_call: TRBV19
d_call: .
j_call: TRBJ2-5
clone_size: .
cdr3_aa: ASSILGTETQY

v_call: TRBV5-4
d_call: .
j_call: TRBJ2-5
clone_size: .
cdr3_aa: ASSLPGKETQY

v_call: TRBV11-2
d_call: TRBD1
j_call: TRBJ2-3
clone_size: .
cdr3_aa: ASSTDFNTGGFDTQY

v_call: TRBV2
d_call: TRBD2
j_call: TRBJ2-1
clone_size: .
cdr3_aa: ASSLTSGGYNEQF

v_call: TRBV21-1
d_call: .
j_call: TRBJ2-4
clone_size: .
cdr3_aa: ASSKLGLAKNIQY

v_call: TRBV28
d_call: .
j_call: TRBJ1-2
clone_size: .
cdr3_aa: ASSPGQTNYGYT

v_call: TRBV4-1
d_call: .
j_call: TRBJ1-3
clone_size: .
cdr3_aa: ASSQEASGNTIY

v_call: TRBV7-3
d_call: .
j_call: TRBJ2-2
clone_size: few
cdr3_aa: ASSLRLGELF

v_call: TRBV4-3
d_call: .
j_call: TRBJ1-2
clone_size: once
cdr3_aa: ASSQEDRLNYGYT

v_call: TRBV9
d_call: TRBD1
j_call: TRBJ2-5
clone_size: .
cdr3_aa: ASSPQGAWSETQY

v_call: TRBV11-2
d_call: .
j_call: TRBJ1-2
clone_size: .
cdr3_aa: ASRPTGYHGYT

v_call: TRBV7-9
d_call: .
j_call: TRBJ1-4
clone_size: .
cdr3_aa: ASSLVGRNEKLF

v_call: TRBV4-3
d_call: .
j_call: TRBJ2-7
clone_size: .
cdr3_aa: ASSQDLLPAPYEQY

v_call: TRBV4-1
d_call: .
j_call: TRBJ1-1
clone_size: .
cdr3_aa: ASSQPGDLNTEAF

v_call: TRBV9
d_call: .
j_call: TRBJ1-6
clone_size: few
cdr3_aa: ASSVAYNSPLH

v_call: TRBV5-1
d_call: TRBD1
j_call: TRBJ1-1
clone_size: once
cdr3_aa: ASSLNRGREAF

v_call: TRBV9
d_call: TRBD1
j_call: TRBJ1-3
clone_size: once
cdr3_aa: ASSVFSGQGGTGNTIY

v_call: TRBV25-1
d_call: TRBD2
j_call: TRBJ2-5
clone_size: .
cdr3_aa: ASSGPPSGGTETQY

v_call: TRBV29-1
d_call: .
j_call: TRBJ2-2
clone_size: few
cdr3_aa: SVFTGELF

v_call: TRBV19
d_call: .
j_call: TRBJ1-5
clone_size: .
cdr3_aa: ASSIAQGGQPQH

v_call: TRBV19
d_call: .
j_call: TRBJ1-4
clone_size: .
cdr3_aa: ASSIIGGNEKLF

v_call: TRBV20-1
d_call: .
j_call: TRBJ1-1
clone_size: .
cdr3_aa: SARRLEAF

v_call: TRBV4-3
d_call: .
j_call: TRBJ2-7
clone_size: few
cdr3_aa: ASSQEGGAYEQY

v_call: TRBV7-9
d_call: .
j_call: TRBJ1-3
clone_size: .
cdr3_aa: ASSRSDTIY

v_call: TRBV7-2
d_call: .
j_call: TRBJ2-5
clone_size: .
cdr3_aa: ASSLGLGGETQY

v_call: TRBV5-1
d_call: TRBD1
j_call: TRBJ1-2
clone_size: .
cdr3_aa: ASMVDRVGGGYT

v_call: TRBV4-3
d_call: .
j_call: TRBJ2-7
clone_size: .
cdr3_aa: ASSQSRDSGSYEQY

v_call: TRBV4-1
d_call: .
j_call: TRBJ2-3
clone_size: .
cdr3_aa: ASSQDLQARDTDTQY

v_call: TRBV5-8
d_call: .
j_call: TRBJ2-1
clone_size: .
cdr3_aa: ASSLFLGSNEQF

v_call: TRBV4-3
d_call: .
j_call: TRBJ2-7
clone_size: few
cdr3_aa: ASSQDLAGWTPYEQY

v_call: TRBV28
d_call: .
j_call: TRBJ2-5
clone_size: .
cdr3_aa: ASSWALGSETQY

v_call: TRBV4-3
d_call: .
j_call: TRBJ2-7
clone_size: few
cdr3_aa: ASSQDRAGAYEQY

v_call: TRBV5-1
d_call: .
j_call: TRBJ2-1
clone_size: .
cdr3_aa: ASSPELGRRAYNEQF

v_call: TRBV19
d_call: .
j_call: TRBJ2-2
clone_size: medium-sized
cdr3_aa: ATPSYTGELF

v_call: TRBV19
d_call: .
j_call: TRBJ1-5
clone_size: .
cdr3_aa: ASTNGNQPQH

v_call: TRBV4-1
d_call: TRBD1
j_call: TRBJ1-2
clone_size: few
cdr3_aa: ASSQLTGGGGYT

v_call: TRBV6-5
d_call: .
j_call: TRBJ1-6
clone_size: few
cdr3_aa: ASGPWNSPLH